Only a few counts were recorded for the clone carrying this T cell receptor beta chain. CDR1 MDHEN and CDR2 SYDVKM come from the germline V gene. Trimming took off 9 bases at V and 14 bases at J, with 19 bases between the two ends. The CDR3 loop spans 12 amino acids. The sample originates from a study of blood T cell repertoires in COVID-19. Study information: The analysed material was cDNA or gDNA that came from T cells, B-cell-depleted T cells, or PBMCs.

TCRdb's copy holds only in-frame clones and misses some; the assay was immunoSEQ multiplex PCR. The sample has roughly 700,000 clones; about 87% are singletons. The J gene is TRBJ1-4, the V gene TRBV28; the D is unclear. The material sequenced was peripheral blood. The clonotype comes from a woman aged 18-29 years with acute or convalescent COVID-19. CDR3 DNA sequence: TGTGCCAGTTACAAAGGAGTTGATCGGCTGTTTTTT. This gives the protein CASYKGVDRLFF.